These T cell receptor beta chains were read from a single sample in a study of radiotherapy plus CTLA-4 blockade in lung cancer. The method was immunoSEQ multiplex PCR; TCRdb's version includes in-frame clones alone and lacks a portion of them. The sample contains about 66,000 clones, approximately 80% of which appear only once. Sequencing was performed on peripheral blood, taken from a patient treated with radiotherapy plus ipilimumab. These receptors were collected from a human donor with non-small cell lung cancer who had a partial response to radiotherapy plus ipilimumab. Both conserved end residues are part of each CDR3. Each record gives: D gene, clone size, J gene, V gene, CDR3 protein, CDR3 DNA. A D gene is named only where the DNA matches it firmly. A row's size may be missing; if present it is once, few, many or a size class.

>.|.|TRBJ1-4|TRBV10-3
CAISGTATNEKLFF
TGTGCCATCAGTGGGACAGCAACTAATGAAAAACTGTTTTTT
>TRBD2|.|TRBJ2-1|TRBV4-1
CASSRGLAVSNEQFF
TGCGCCAGCAGCCGAGGACTAGCGGTCTCCAATGAGCAGTTCTTC
>.|.|TRBJ1-1|TRBV9
CASSLTRAGTEAFF
TGTGCCAGCAGCTTGACCCGGGCGGGCACTGAAGCTTTCTTT
>.|.|TRBJ1-2|TRBV7-9
CASRSTAGYGGYTF
TGTGCCAGCAGGTCGACGGCCGGGTATGGTGGCTACACCTTC
>TRBD2|.|TRBJ2-5|TRBV11-2
CASSLEWQGGETQYF
TGTGCCAGCAGCTTAGAGTGGCAGGGAGGGGAGACCCAGTACTTC
>.|.|TRBJ2-1|TRBV5-1
CASSGQGYEQFF
TGCGCCAGCAGCGGCCAGGGGTATGAGCAGTTCTTC
>TRBD1|once|TRBJ2-3|TRBV9
CASSPGQVIDTQYF
TGTGCCAGCAGCCCGGGACAGGTAATAGATACGCAGTATTTT
>.|.|TRBJ2-7|TRBV27
CASSLGQGRAYEQYF
TGTGCCAGCAGTTTAGGTCAGGGGAGAGCCTACGAGCAGTACTTC
>TRBD2|.|TRBJ2-5|TRBV7-3
CASSTNGRGRGETQYF
TGTGCCAGCAGCACTAACGGGAGGGGGAGGGGAGAGACCCAGTACTTC
>TRBD1|.|TRBJ1-2|TRBV5-4
CASSLKRDSSLREGYTF
TGTGCCAGCAGCTTAAAACGGGACAGTTCACTCCGGGAGGGCTACACCTTC
>.|.|TRBJ2-7|TRBV6-1
CATTGLGSYEQYF
TGTGCCACTACAGGGCTTGGATCCTACGAGCAGTACTTC